The source of this T cell receptor beta chain is a study of CD8+CD57+ T cells in acquired aplastic anemia. Worth noting for this clonotype: Its antigen is currently unknown.

Study observations and caveats: Diversity was reduced in patient CD8+CD57+ cells relative to total CD4+ and CD8+ pools.

The CDR3 covers 13 residues. The germline gives CDR1 DFQATT, CDR2 SNEGSKA (reference sequence). Deletions cut 1 base from V and 5 bases from J, with 8 bases between. For CDR3 and TCR beta VDJ profiling, genomic DNA was the template used. TCRdb analysed the reads with MiXCR anew, one entry per CDR3 protein. The sample has about 20,000 distinct CDR3 sequences, 40% seen once; the top ten hold about 90%. CD8+CD57+ cell expansion had been shown by flow cytometry in patients chosen for sequencing. Patients were treatment-naive when blood was sampled. Bead-enriched CD8+CD57+ cells yielded about 1.7 ug DNA on average.

The TCR originated in a human donor with aplastic anemia. This chain connects TRBV20-1 to TRBJ2-2; D remains unclear. The sample was CD8+CD57+ T cells sorted from PBMCs. Described subset: bead-enriched CD8+CD57+ effector memory T cells from SAA patients. CDR3 amino acids: CSARALQTGELFF. The CDR3 DNA is TGCAGTGCTAGAGCGCTCCAGACCGGGGAGCTGTTTTTT.